This T cell receptor (beta chain) was observed in a study of shared clonotypes between healthy human individuals. TCRdb's copy holds only in-frame clones and misses some; the assay was immunoSEQ multiplex PCR. The sample has 2,500,000 or so clones, around nine tenths seen once. V was clipped by 5 bases and J by 9 bases; unmatched bases: 9. CDR3 length: 13 residues. Germline CDR1 reads MNHEY; CDR2 reads SVGAGI. The receptor's source is a man aged 18-30 years in good health. Sequenced sample: naive CD4+ T cells sorted from blood. The subset is: CD45RA+ positively selected. The V and J genes are TRBV6-5 and TRBJ1-2, with 7 bases that match TRBD1. Here the CDR3 DNA reads TGTGCCAGCAGTCCCCGGGACAGACGGCGCTACACCTTC. Translated: CASSPRDRRRYTF.